This TCR beta chain was sequenced for a study of CD8 T cells in ankylosing spondylitis. General observations from the study: The authors reported significant enrichment of disease-linked clones in matched ankylosing spondylitis synovial fluid. Disease-linked clones displayed a CD8+ phenotype and appeared relatively rarely in peripheral blood. Blood of patients with ankylosing spondylitis appeared to be characterized by a TCR beta motif of several highly homologous variants.

The CDR3 is 15 residues long. V was pared by 5 bases and J by 1 base, with 14 bases between. Germline V gene sequence: CDR1 SEHNR, CDR2 FQNEAQ (reference sequence). MiXCR, applied by TCRdb to the 5' RACE reads, yields one record per CDR3 protein. This sample has about 220,000 distinct CDR3 sequences, with around 20% found just once. This clonotype was observed a few times. What it binds is not known. The receptor comes from a male donor with ankylosing spondylitis. The chain joins TRBV7-9 to TRBJ1-1; no reliable D call. Sequenced material: blood, either unsorted or a sorted T cell fraction (not recorded which). DNA of the CDR3: TGTGCCAGCAGCCCCCCGGGCCCGGGGAACACTGAAGCTTTCTTT. Translated, it gives CASSPPGPGNTEAFF. The whole variable domain, filled in from reference TRBV7-9 and TRBJ1-1, reads DTGVSQNPRHKITKRGQNVTFRCDPISEHNRLYWYRQTLGQGPEFLTYFQNEAQLEKSRLLSDRFSAERPKGSFSTLEIQRTEQGDSAMYLCASSPPGPGNTEAFFGQGTRLTVV.